This TCR beta chain is drawn from a study of vaccination effects on CD4 cells after COVID-19. Study overall: All study participants received two doses of BNT162b2 or mRNA-1273 vaccine.

From germline, CDR1 is GTSNPN and CDR2 SVGIG (reference sequence). This CDR3 comprises 11 residues. V lost 5 bases and J lost 7; bases outside the gene matches: 1. A remark on this clone: Its antigen is unknown.

Antigen-specific CD4+ T cells expanded by the ViraFEST assay with viral peptide pools were then sequenced. Culture lasted roughly eleven days before CD4+ T cell isolation. Vaccinees lacked prior SARS-CoV-2 infection and tested negative for nucleocapsid antibodies. The table came from immunoSEQ multiplex PCR; TCRdb's copy has only in-frame clones and leaves some out. Here the sample spans about 28,000 clones, under 85% being singletons. The genes are TRBV30 and TRBJ2-3, with 9 nucleotides matching TRBD1. This clonotype was obtained from a human donor who received a COVID-19 vaccine. The sample here was CD4+ T cells from PBMCs cultured with SARS-CoV-2 spike peptides, taken before COVID-19 vaccination. The CDR3 DNA follows: TGTGCCTGGGGACAGGGGAATACGCAGTATTTT. It specifies CAWGQGNTQYF.